A single sample is the source of the 15 T cell receptor beta chains below, sequenced in a study of T cells in Graves' hyperthyroidism and ophthalmopathy. TCR beta CDR3 region amplification was performed from RNA transcripts. HTBI primers were the set used in a first-round RT-PCR of the TCR CDR3. From the multiplex PCR reads, TCRdb called clonotypes with MiXCR, one entry per CDR3 protein. The table lists hundreds of thousands of distinct CDR3 sequences, 19% of them singletons, with 3.7% in the top ten. Sequenced sample: blood. These receptors were taken from a young woman with Graves' hyperthyroidism.

As regards this clonotype: An end of the junction does not agree with germline; a read error may underlie this. The chain carries TRBV5-4 and TRBJ1-1; 11 positions match TRBD1. CDR3 length: 14 amino acids. Germline V gives CDR1 SGHNT, CDR2 YYREEE (reference sequence). The CDR3 loop is CASSRGQGDTEACF. Written as DNA, the CDR3 is TGTGCCAGCAGCAGGGGACAGGGGGACACTGAAGCTTGCTTT. The variable domain in full, completed from reference TRBV5-4 and TRBJ1-1, reads ETGVTQSPTHLIKTRGQQVTLRCSSQSGHNTVSWYQQALGQGPQFIFQYYREEENGRGNFPPRFSGLQFPNYSSELNVNALELDDSALYLCASSRGQGDTEACFGQGTRLTVV.

In its sample, this clonotype was seen many times. The V and J genes are TRBV28 and TRBJ1-1; no clear D gene. Trimming took off 3 bases at V and 6 bases at J, with 11 bases between the two ends. Germline assignment: CDR1 MDHEN and CDR2 SYDVKM. The CDR3 covers 13 residues. The CDR3, as DNA: TGTGCCAGCAGTTTTATTCCGGAGGCTGAAGCTTTCTTT. Encoded protein: CASSFIPEAEAFF.

This clonotype has ten or more counts. V is TRBV6-1 and J is TRBJ2-5, with a tentative D call TRBD2 (5 bases). Trimming took 2 bases from V and 5 from J, leaving 12 bases between them. This CDR3 is built from 14 residues. The V gene's germline CDR1 is MNHNS and CDR2 SASEGT. This CDR3 is CASSENLARETQYF. CDR3 in DNA: TGTGCCAGCAGTGAAAACCTAGCCCGGGAGACCCAGTACTTC.

The V and J genes are TRBV6-2 or TRBV6-3 and TRBJ1-1; D is uncertain. The CDR3 spans 18 residues. The germline V gene encodes CDR1 MNHEY and CDR2 SVGEGT. Trimming took 0 bases from V and 0 from J, leaving 17 bases between them. In DNA form, the CDR3 reads TGTGCCAGCAGTTACTCGAGAGTCCGGGCCGTGATGAACACTGAAGCTTTCTTT. Encoded protein: CASSYSRVRAVMNTEAFF.

This clonotype was observed at least ten times. The genes are TRBV12-3 or TRBV12-4 and TRBJ1-1, with a possible D match to TRBD1 (6 bases). This CDR3 has 14 amino acids. Trimming took 10 bases from V and 1 from J, leaving 16 bases between them. The CDR3 DNA reads as TGTGCCATCTTGGGGGGGGGGCCGAACACTGAAGCTTTCTTT. It translates to CAILGGGPNTEAFF.

This clonotype showed up many times. The chain carries TRBV7-9 and TRBJ1-5; D remains ambiguous. Trimming removed 1 base at V and 11 bases at J, with 9 bases between. Germline assignment: CDR1 SEHNR and CDR2 FQNEAQ (reference sequence). The CDR3 runs to 12 residues. The CDR3 DNA sequence: TGTGCCAGCAGCTTAGTGGCGCAGGCCCAGCATTTT. It specifies CASSLVAQAQHF.

This clonotype appeared many times. This chain joins TRBV12-3 or TRBV12-4 and TRBJ2-2, with 9 bases that match TRBD2. The CDR3 is made up of 15 amino acids. Trimming at V came to 2 bases and at J to 7 bases, leaving 5 bases not matched to a gene. CDR3 protein: CASSLLAGGIGELFF. CDR3 DNA: TGTGCCAGCAGTTTACTGGCGGGGGGGATCGGGGAGCTGTTTTTT.

CDR3: CASSEGVSGYEQYF. CDR3 bases: TGTGCCAGCAGTGAGGGGGTGTCAGGCTACGAGCAGTACTTC. The chain is built from TRBV12-3 or TRBV12-4 and TRBJ2-7; tentatively, D is TRBD1 (6 bases). The V and J ends lost 5 bases and 3 bases respectively, with 14 bases between them. The CDR3 runs to 14 residues.

This clonotype appeared many times. The rearrangement uses TRBV14 and TRBJ1-1; 7 nucleotides agree with TRBD1. The germline V gene encodes CDR1 SGHDN and CDR2 FVKESK. V lost 4 bases to trimming and J lost 4 bases; unmatched junction nucleotides: 18. The CDR3 loop spans 18 amino acids. The CDR3 DNA reads TGTGCCAGCAGCCCAACCATTGGCAAGGGGGCGGCCTTCACTGAAGCTTTCTTT. Protein: CASSPTIGKGAAFTEAFF.

This clonotype was found many times. The chain uses TRBV29-1 and TRBJ2-6, with D perhaps matching TRBD1 or TRBD2 (6 bases each). From germline, CDR1 is SQVTM and CDR2 ANQGSEA. V was shortened by 2 bases and J by 4 bases, with 9 bases between the two germline ends. The CDR3 loop spans 14 amino acids. CDR3 bases: TGCAGCGTTGAAACGGGGGCAGGGGCCAACGTCCTGACTTTC. Translation: CSVETGAGANVLTF.

At least ten counts were recorded for this clonotype. The rearrangement links TRBV11-2 to TRBJ1-2, with 8 bases that match TRBD1. Germline trimming cut 6 bases from V and 13 bases from J; bases unmatched to any gene: 16. CDR1 and CDR2 (germline): SGHAT, FQNNGV. The CDR3 sequence is 14 residues long. Here the CDR3 DNA reads TGTGCCAGCAGTGGACTCCGGGACAGGCCTTCTCCCACCTTC. Its translation is CASSGLRDRPSPTF. Combining the CDR3 with reference TRBV11-2 and TRBJ1-2 gives the whole variable domain EAGVAQSPRYKIIEKRQSVAFWCNPISGHATLYWYQQILGQGPKLLIQFQNNGVVDDSQLPKDRFSAERLKGVDSTLKIQPAKLEDSAVYLCASSGLRDRPSPTFGSGTRLTVV.

The chain is built from TRBV7-8 and TRBJ2-2; D is ambiguous. The CDR3 has 14 residues. Trimming removed 1 base at V and 3 bases at J, with 6 bases between. The germline CDR1 and CDR2 sequences are SGHVS and FQNEAQ. CDR3 sequence (DNA): TGTGCCAGCAGCTTAGAACCTTACACCGGGGAGCTGTTTTTT. Translation: CASSLEPYTGELFF.

This clonotype was observed a few times. The V gene is TRBV18, the J gene TRBJ1-1, with a possible D match to TRBD1 (5 bases). The CDR3 runs 15 residues. V was pared by 1 base and J by 5 bases, with 14 bases between. From germline, CDR1 is KGHSH and CDR2 LQKENI. The CDR3 here is CASSPLWQGGTEAFF. The DNA for the CDR3 is TGTGCCAGCTCACCACTCTGGCAGGGTGGTACTGAAGCTTTCTTT.

A note on this clonotype: One end of the junction is discordant with germline, which a read error may explain. J is TRBJ1-1 and V is TRBV28; D is unclear. CDR1 MDHEN and CDR2 SYDVKM come from the germline V gene. The CDR3 consists of 12 residues. The CDR3 here is CASRRMNTEACF. CDR3 in DNA: TGTGCCAGCAGACGAATGAACACTGAAGCTTGCTTT. Full variable domain (rest looked up from reference TRBV28 and TRBJ1-1): DVKVTQSSRYLVKRTGEKVFLECVQDMDHENMFWYRQDPGLGLRLIYFSYDVKMKEKGDIPEGYSVSREKKERFSLILESASTNQTSMYLCASRRMNTEACFGQGTRLTVV.

This clonotype showed up many times. J is TRBJ2-4 and V is TRBV6-1, with D unresolved. This CDR3 spans 11 amino acids. Trimming cost V 6 bases and J 8 bases, with 8 bases left between them. Germline CDR1 and CDR2: MNHNS and SASEGT. The DNA of the CDR3 is TGTGCCAGCAGGGGGTGGGACATTCAGTACTTC. Translation: CASRGWDIQYF.